The sequence of this TCR beta chain was determined in a study of blood T cells in healthy people across ages. Study-level points and caveats: Per-million-T-cell TCR beta diversity fell roughly linearly with age.

Using a J-beta primer mix together with a sample-barcoded 5' primer, a second PCR was run for roughly 6 to 12 cycles. One entry per CDR3 protein, called by TCRdb with MiXCR from the 5' RACE reads. The table has around 900,000 distinct CDR3 sequences, 29% seen once. This clonotype occurred a few times. The antigen is undetermined. The ends lost 1 base at V and 3 bases at J; junction bases unmatched: 3. Germline V gene lookup returns CDR1 MNHNS and CDR2 SASEGT. CDR3 length: 15 residues. Specimen: blood. This TCR came from a woman over 75 in good health. V gene TRBV6-1 combines with J gene TRBJ1-5, with TRBD1 matching 7 bases. The CDR3 loop is CASSEDRGANQPQHF. The CDR3 DNA follows: TGTGCCAGCAGTGAAGACAGGGGCGCCAATCAGCCCCAGCATTTT.